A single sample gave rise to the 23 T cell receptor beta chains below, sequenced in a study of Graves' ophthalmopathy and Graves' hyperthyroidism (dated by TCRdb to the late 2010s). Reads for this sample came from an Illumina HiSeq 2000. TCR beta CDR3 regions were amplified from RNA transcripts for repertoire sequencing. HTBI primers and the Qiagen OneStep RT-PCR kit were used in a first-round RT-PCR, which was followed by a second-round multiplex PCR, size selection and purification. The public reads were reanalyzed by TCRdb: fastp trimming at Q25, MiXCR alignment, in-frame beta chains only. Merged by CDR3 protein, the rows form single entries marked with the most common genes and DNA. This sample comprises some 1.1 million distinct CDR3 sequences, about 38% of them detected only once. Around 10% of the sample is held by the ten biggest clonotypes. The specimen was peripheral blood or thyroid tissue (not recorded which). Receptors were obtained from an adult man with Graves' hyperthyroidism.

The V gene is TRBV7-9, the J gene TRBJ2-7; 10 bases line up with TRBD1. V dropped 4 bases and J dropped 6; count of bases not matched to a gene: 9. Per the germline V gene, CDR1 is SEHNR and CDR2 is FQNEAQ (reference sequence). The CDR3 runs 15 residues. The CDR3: CASSSAGQGIGEQYF. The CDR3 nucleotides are TGTGCCAGCAGCTCCGCGGGACAGGGGATCGGCGAGCAGTACTTC. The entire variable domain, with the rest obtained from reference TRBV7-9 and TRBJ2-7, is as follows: DTGVSQNPRHKITKRGQNVTFRCDPISEHNRLYWYRQTLGQGPEFLTYFQNEAQLEKSRLLSDRFSAERPKGSFSTLEIQRTEQGDSAMYLCASSSAGQGIGEQYFGPGTRLTVT.

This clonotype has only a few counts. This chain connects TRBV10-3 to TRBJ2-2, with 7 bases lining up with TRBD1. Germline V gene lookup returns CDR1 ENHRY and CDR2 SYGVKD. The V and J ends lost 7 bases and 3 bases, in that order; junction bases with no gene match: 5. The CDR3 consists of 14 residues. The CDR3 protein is CAITTRGHTGELFF. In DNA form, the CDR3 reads TGTGCCATCACGACGAGGGGGCACACCGGGGAGCTGTTTTTT.

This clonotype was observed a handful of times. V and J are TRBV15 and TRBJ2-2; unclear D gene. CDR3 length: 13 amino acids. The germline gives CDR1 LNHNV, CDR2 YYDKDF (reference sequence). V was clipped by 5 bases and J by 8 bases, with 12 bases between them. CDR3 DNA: TGTGCCACCAGCCCAACGCTGGGGGGGGAGCTGTTTTTT. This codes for CATSPTLGGELFF.

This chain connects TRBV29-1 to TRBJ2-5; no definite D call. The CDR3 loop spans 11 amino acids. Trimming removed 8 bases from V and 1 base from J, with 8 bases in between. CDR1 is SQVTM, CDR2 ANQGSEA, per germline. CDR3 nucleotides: TGCAGCATAAACCCCCAAGAGACCCAGTACTTC. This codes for CSINPQETQYF.

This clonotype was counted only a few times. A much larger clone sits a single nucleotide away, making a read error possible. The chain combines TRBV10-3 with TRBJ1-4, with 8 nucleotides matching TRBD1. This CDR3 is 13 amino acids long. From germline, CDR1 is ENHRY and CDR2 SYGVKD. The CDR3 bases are TGTGCCATCAGTGTCCAGGGGGCGGAAAAACTGCTTTTT. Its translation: CAISVQGAEKLLF.

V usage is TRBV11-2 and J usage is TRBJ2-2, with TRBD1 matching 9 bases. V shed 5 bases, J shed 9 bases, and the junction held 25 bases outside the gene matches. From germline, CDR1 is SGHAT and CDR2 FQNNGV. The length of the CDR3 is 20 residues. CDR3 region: CASSPVQGPGTGMILRELFF. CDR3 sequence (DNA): TGTGCCAGCAGCCCCGTGCAGGGGCCTGGGACAGGGATGATTCTACGGGAGCTGTTTTTT.

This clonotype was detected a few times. The CDR3 sequence is CASTDRQPDQPQHF. DNA for the CDR3: TGTGCCAGCACGGACAGGCAACCGGATCAGCCCCAGCATTTT. The V gene is TRBV12-3 or TRBV12-4, the J gene TRBJ1-5; TRBD1 matches 7 bases. Trimming removed 7 bases from V and 5 bases from J; junction bases left unmatched: 8. The CDR3 totals 14 residues.

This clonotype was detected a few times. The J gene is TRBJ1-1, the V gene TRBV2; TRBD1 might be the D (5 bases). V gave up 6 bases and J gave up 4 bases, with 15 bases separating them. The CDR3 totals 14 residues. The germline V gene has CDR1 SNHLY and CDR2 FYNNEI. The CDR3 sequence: CASSPGGEGTEAFF. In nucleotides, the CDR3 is TGTGCCAGCAGCCCCGGGGGGGAGGGCACTGAAGCTTTCTTT.

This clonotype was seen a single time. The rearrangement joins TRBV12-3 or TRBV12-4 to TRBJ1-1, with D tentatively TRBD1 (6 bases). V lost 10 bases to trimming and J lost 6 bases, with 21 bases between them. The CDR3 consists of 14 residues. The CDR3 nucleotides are TGTGCCAAAGCCGGGGGGCACGGGGGGCCTGAAGCTTTCTTT. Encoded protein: CAKAGGHGGPEAFF.

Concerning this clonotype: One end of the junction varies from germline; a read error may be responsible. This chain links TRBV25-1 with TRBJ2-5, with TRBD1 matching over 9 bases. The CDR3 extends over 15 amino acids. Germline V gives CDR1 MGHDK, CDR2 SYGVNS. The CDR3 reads CASSESEDRGETQYF. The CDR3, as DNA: TGCGCCAGCAGTGAGTCCGAGGACAGGGGAGAGACCCAGTACTTC.

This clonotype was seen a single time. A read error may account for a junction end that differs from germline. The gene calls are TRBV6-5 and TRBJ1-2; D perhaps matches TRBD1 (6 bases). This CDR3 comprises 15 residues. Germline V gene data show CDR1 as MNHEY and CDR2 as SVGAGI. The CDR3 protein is CASSYGGLRNCGYTF. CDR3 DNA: TGTGCCAGCAGTTACGGGGGGCTGCGGAACTGTGGCTACACCTTC.

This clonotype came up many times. The CDR3 is CASSIRHDESYEQYF. Written as DNA, the CDR3 is TGTGCCAGCAGCATTAGACACGATGAATCCTACGAGCAGTACTTC. The genes are TRBV7-8 and TRBJ2-7; D is unclear. This CDR3 contains 15 residues. Between the trimmed V and J ends, which lost 5 bases and 1 base, there was a span of 15 bases. Germline-derived CDR1 and CDR2 are SGHVS and FQNEAQ.

DNA of the CDR3: TGTGCCAGCAGCACCGGACAGGCCGGCTACACCTTC. Encoded protein: CASSTGQAGYTF. The V gene is TRBV11-1, the J gene TRBJ1-2; 7 nucleotides line up with TRBD1. V was clipped by 5 bases and J by 8 bases; unmatched bases: 5. The CDR3 extends over 12 amino acids. The V gene's germline CDR1 is SGHAT and CDR2 FQDESV (reference sequence).

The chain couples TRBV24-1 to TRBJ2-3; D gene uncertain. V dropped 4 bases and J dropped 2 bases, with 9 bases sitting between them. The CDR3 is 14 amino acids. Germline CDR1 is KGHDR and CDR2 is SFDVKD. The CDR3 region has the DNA TGTGCCACCAGTGAGTCTGGGTCCACAGATACGCAGTATTTT. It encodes CATSESGSTDTQYF.

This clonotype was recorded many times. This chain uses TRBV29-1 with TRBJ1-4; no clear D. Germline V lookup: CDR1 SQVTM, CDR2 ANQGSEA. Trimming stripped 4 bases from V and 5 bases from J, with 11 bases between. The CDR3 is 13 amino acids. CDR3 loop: CSVGHLKNEKLFF. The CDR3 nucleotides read TGCAGCGTTGGACATCTGAAAAATGAAAAACTGTTTTTT.

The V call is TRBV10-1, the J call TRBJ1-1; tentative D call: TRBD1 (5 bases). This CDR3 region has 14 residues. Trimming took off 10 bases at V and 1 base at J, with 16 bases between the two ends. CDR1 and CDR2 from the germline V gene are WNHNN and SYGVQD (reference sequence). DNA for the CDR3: TGCGCCACCACAGGACGGTCCCAGAACACTGAAGCTTTCTTT. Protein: CATTGRSQNTEAFF.

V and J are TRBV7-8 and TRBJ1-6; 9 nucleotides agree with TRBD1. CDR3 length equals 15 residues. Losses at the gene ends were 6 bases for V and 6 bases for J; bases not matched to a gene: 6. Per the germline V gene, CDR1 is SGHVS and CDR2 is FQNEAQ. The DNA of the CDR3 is TGTGCCAGCAGGTCTGGGACAGGGCCTAATTCACCCCTCCACTTT. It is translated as CASRSGTGPNSPLHF.

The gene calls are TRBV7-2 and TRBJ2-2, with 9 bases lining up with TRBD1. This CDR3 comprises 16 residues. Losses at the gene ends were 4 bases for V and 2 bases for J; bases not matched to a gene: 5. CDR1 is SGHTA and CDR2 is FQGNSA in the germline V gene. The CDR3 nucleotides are TGTGCCAGCAGCTCCAGACAGGGGGGTAACACCGGGGAGCTGTTTTTT. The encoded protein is CASSSRQGGNTGELFF. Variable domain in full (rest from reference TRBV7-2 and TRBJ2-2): GAGVSQSPSNKVTEKGKDVELRCDPISGHTALYWYRQSLGQGLEFLIYFQGNSAPDKSGLPSDRFSAERTGGSVSTLTIQRTQQEDSAVYLCASSSRQGGNTGELFFGEGSRLTVL.

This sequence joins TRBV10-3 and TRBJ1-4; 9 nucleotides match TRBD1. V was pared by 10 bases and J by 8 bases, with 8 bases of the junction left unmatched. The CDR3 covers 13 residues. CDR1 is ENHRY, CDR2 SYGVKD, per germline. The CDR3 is CATRDREQEKLFF. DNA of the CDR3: TGTGCCACACGGGACAGGGAACAAGAAAAACTGTTTTTT.

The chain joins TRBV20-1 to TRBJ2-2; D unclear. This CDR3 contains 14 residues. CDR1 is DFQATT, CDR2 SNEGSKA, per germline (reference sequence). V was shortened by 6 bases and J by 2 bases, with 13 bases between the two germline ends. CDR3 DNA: TGCAGTGCCCCCCTGCTGGGAAACACCGGGGAGCTGTTTTTT. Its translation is CSAPLLGNTGELFF.

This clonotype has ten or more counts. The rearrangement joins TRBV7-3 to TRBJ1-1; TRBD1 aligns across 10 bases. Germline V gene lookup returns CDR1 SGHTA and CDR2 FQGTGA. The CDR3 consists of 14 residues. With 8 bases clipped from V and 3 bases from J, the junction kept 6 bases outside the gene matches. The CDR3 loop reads CASGPGQGHTEAFF. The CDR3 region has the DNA TGTGCCAGCGGACCGGGACAGGGGCACACTGAAGCTTTCTTT.

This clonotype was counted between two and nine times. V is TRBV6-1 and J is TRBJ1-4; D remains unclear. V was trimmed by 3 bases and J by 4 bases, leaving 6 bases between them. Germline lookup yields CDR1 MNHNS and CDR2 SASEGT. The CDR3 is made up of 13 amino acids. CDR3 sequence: CASSDRINEKLFF. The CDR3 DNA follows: TGTGCCAGCAGTGACAGAATTAATGAAAAACTGTTTTTT.

CDR3 region: CASSLAGRTGEQYF. In DNA, the CDR3 is TGCGCCAGCAGCTTGGCCGGGCGTACCGGGGAGCAGTACTTC. This chain joins TRBV5-1 and TRBJ2-7, with no clear D. Germline CDR1 is SGHRS and CDR2 is YFSETQ. The CDR3 is 14 amino acids. V lost 0 bases, J lost 7 bases, and 14 bases lay in between.